This TCR beta chain is from a study of response to subunit inactivated influenza vaccine. Overall study findings and caveats: Authors suggested each seasonal flu vaccination may recruit only limited numbers of new T cells.

MiXCR, run by TCRdb on the RT-PCR reads, gives a single entry per CDR3 protein. The data contain 800,000 or so distinct CDR3 sequences, 21% of them singletons. Losses at the gene ends were 1 base for V and 5 bases for J; bases not matched to a gene: 8. Germline CDR1 reads SEHNR; CDR2 reads FQNEAQ (reference sequence). The CDR3 spans 16 residues. As to this clonotype: Its target is not known.

The rearrangement uses TRBV7-9 and TRBJ2-3; 8 bases agree with TRBD1. The sample was PBMCs from blood, taken about 5 days after vaccination. The TCR originated in a man between 50 and 59 years old who received an inactivated influenza vaccine. The CDR3 loop is CASSLGWQGAKDTQYF. CDR3 DNA: TGTGCCAGCAGCTTAGGGTGGCAGGGGGCTAAAGATACGCAGTATTTT.